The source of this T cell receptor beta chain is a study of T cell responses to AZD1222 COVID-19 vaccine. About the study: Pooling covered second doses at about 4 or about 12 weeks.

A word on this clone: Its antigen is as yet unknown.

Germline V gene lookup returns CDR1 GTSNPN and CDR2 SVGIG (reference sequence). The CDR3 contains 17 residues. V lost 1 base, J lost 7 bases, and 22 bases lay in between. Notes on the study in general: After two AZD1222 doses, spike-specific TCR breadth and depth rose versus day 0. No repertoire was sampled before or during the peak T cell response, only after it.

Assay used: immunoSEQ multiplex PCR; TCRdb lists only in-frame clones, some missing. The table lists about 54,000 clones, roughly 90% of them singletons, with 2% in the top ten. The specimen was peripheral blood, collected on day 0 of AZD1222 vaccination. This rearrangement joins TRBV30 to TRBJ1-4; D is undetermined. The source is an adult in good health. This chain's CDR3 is CAWSALTGPSVIEKLFF. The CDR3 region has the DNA TGTGCCTGGAGTGCCCTAACCGGGCCTAGCGTGATTGAAAAACTGTTTTTT.